The T cell receptor beta chain under discussion was sequenced for a study of shared clonotypes between healthy human individuals (dated by TCRdb to the early 2020s). Regarding the complete study: Two women and three men aged 18 to 49 years were included in the cohort. For each donor, CD4 naive and CD4 memory were each given three plates, CD8 naive was given two plates, and CD8 memory was given one plate. The study deeply sequenced blood TCR repertoires of several healthy adults to estimate repertoire size and the extent of clonotype sharing between individuals. Libraries were prepared and TCR repertoires were sequenced by different laboratories using diverse techniques, in order to increase sequencing depth and limit assay-specific biases. Between about 0.8 and 9 billion PBMCs per donor were obtained by leukapheresis. Results the study describes overall, beyond this receptor: Estimated clonotype richness was generally larger for naive than for memory subsets. Because the study included only a small number of donors, the genetic and exposure-history diversity represented was limited. When four donors were compared, the shared fraction of clonotypes was roughly 5% for naive CD4, 3.5% for naive CD8, roughly 2.5% for memory CD4, and under 0.5% for memory CD8. Clonotypes shared by all four sorted-subset donors showed higher generation probabilities than non-shared clonotypes. Only blood was sampled, and tissue TCR repertoires likely differ from those in blood. Based on pairwise subsampling, the degree of clonotype sharing among donors was expected to be affected by sequencing depth. Rarefaction of sorted-subset datasets indicated incomplete sequencing despite the large sequencing depth.

Using the deep immunoSEQ assay, TCR CDR3 regions were amplified from genomic DNA by multiplex PCR. Extracted genomic DNA from each cell subset was distributed evenly across all wells of several immunoSEQ 96-well plates, and each plate was treated as a replicate. For sorted subsets, each replicate PCR was loaded with approximately 200 ng genomic DNA, equivalent to 25,000 to 30,000 T cell genomes. Purified libraries were quantified with a Qubit 3.0 fluorometer, sized on a Bioanalyzer 2100, and re-quantified with the KAPA Library Quantification kit. Every immunoSEQ 96-well plate was sequenced on a dedicated single-read 150-cycle Illumina NextSeq 550 flow cell. For the original study's pipeline: Because the immunoSEQ output included only junctional sequences and no quality scores, the filtering could not be the same as the filtering used for full-length reads. Sequences were annotated with PyIR, a Python wrapper for IgBLAST v1.9, using IMGT germline references to assign V/J genes and CDR3. Reads were filtered out if the reads had weak V/J assignments (E-value above 1e-6), no CDR3, stop codons, out-of-frame junctions, or ambiguous translated residues. A V3J clonotype was defined by an identical inferred V gene, J gene, and CDR3 amino acid sequence. To compute the percentage overlap between repertoires, the number of shared unique clonotypes was divided by the size of the smaller repertoire. Richness of each repertoire was evaluated using RTK rarefaction, the Chao1 estimator, and Recon v2.1 estimates of unobserved clonotypes. Generation probabilities for all TCRbeta clonotypes obtained by the gDNA method from a few donors were computed using OLGA. Sourced from immuneACCESS, this table was stored by TCRdb with only in-frame sequences that have V and J called. A share of the clones is absent; for the studies checked, an unresolved V gene accounts for under half, and the remainder has no known explanation. That table supplies the V and J calls and clone size; D and trimming were determined from the DNA. The sample records about 2 million clones, about 95% of which are singletons. More than 0.95% of the sample belongs to the ten largest clones.

CD8 naive samples consisted of CD45RO-negative cells that were positively selected for CCR7, yielding a CD45RA+CCR7+ population without TemRA cells. Healthy HIV-negative adults with no recently reported acute infections or vaccinations were included as donors. All donors were Caucasian adults living in Nashville, Tennessee, USA. Blood was obtained by leukapheresis, after which PBMCs were separated by Ficoll-Histopaque density gradient centrifugation and cryopreserved in liquid nitrogen vapor phase. Purity and quantity of every magnetically sorted T cell population were checked by analytical flow cytometry. Genomic DNA was isolated from each sorted fraction and quantified by UV absorbance on a Nanodrop 2000c. Per the germline V gene, SNHLY is the CDR1 and FYNNEI is the CDR2. The CDR3, from cysteine to phenylalanine, totals 16 residues. The kept DNA is CDR3 alone, 48 bases in frame from the first base. V gives up 5 bases and J gives up 1 base, and the segment between their germline ends measures 15 bases.

Worth noting for this clone: Its antigen has not been determined. Base qualities are missing; no much larger clone stands one base away.

The sequencing input was naive CD8+ T cells sorted from blood. The meaning of the sample's cell subset or site label: CD45RA+CCR7+. The receptor comes from a man younger than 30 in good health. This chain joins TRBV2 to TRBJ2-1; matching of 5 bases hints at TRBD2 as the D gene. CDR3 reads: CASSKTTLRSYNEQFF. The DNA is as follows: TGTGCCAGCAGTAAGACTACGCTAAGGTCCTACAATGAGCAGTTCTTC.